Listed below are T cell receptor beta chains from one sample, sequenced in a study of shared clonotypes between healthy human individuals. TCRdb's table, derived via immunoSEQ multiplex PCR, lists solely in-frame clones and lacks some. The sample holds 2 million to 2.5 million clones, around 92% seen once. Sequenced: naive CD4+ T cells from PBMCs. The receptors come from a man between 18 and 29 years old in good health. Some clones in this sample may be carry-over from other donors' samples. Each CDR3 is given with its conserved first and last residue. D genes are given only for firm matches. Size tells how often a clone was seen (once, few, many) or the class of an expanded clone, and some rows leave it out.

v_call,clone_size,j_call,d_call,cdr3_aa,cdr3_nt
TRBV10-2,-,TRBJ2-7,-,CASSPQGSYEQYF,TGCGCCAGCAGTCCCCAGGGCTCCTACGAGCAGTACTTC
TRBV5-8,-,TRBJ2-1,-,CASSLAHYNEQFF,TGTGCCAGCAGCTTGGCTCATTACAATGAGCAGTTCTTC
TRBV30,few,TRBJ1-5,-,CAWGLTFNQPQHF,TGTGCCTGGGGGCTTACCTTCAATCAGCCCCAGCATTTT
TRBV5-4,-,TRBJ2-7,TRBD2,CASSPLAGGPYEQYF,TGTGCCAGCAGCCCCCTAGCGGGAGGGCCCTACGAGCAGTACTTC
TRBV27,-,TRBJ1-1,TRBD1,CASRPGRGRYTEAFF,TGTGCCAGCAGACCGGGGAGGGGGCGGTACACTGAAGCTTTCTTT
TRBV29-1,-,TRBJ2-7,-,CSAEGGGSYEQYF,TGCAGCGCCGAAGGGGGGGGCTCCTACGAGCAGTACTTC
TRBV9,-,TRBJ2-4,TRBD2,CASSPSTSGRQNIQYF,TGTGCCAGCAGCCCATCGACTAGCGGGAGGCAAAACATTCAGTACTTC
TRBV14,-,TRBJ2-1,-,CASSLGTPVYNEQFF,TGTGCCAGCAGCCTCGGGACTCCGGTATACAATGAGCAGTTCTTC
TRBV14,-,TRBJ2-5,-,CASSQADLGETQYF,TGTGCCAGCAGCCAAGCGGATTTGGGGGAGACCCAGTACTTC
TRBV27,once,TRBJ1-5,TRBD1,CASSRWTGPGNQPQHF,TGTGCCAGCAGTAGATGGACAGGGCCAGGCAATCAGCCCCAGCATTTT
TRBV28,-,TRBJ2-2,-,CASTSITPGELFF,TGTGCCAGCACTTCTATAACACCCGGGGAGCTGTTTTTT
TRBV11-2,-,TRBJ1-1,TRBD1,CASSSTGYTEAFF,TGTGCCAGCAGCTCGACAGGGTACACTGAAGCTTTCTTT
TRBV18,-,TRBJ2-5,-,CASSPVGLGGIGEQYF,TGTGCCAGCTCACCAGTGGGGTTGGGCGGGATAGGAGAGCAGTACTTC
TRBV10-3,-,TRBJ2-2,-,CAISGVRAGELFF,TGTGCCATCAGTGGTGTCAGGGCCGGGGAGCTGTTTTTT
TRBV7-3,-,TRBJ1-1,-,CASSVGVYTEAFF,TGTGCCAGCTCGGTCGGGGTTTACACTGAAGCTTTCTTT
TRBV9,-,TRBJ2-3,TRBD2,CASSARPLAGDTDTQYF,TGTGCCAGCAGCGCGCGACCCTTAGCGGGAGACACAGATACGCAGTATTTT
TRBV5-1,-,TRBJ2-7,-,CASSLAGTSSEQYF,TGCGCCAGCAGCTTGGCCGGGACTTCGAGCGAGCAGTACTTC
TRBV14,-,TRBJ2-1,TRBD2,CASSYGLVYNEQFF,TGTGCCAGCAGTTACGGACTAGTTTACAATGAGCAGTTCTTC
TRBV7-9,-,TRBJ2-1,TRBD2,CASSKTSGTHPSEQFF,TGTGCCAGCAGCAAGACTAGCGGGACCCACCCCAGTGAGCAGTTCTTC
TRBV28,-,TRBJ2-3,TRBD2,CASSLTSGYTDTQYF,TGTGCCAGCAGTTTGACTAGCGGGTACACAGATACGCAGTATTTT
TRBV9,-,TRBJ2-1,TRBD2,CASSNLAGVGNEQFF,TGTGCCAGCAGCAACCTAGCGGGAGTTGGCAATGAGCAGTTCTTC
TRBV5-8,-,TRBJ1-5,TRBD1,CASSRDRGQGNQPQHF,TGTGCCAGCAGCCGGGACAGGGGCCAAGGCAATCAGCCCCAGCATTTT
TRBV2,-,TRBJ1-1,-,CASRPGGVNTEAFF,TGTGCCAGCAGACCCGGGGGCGTGAACACTGAAGCTTTCTTT
TRBV29-1,-,TRBJ2-5,-,CSAAGTRERGRETQYF,TGCAGCGCGGCGGGGACAAGAGAAAGAGGACGAGAGACCCAGTACTTC
TRBV21-1,-,TRBJ2-2,-,CASGRGITGELFF,TGTGCCAGCGGAAGAGGGATCACCGGGGAGCTGTTTTTT
TRBV28,-,TRBJ1-5,-,CASSPSGSGNQPQHF,TGTGCCAGCTCTCCTTCAGGATCGGGCAATCAGCCCCAGCATTTT
TRBV5-4,-,TRBJ2-5,TRBD1,CASSFSTGSQETQYF,TGTGCCAGCAGCTTTTCGACAGGGTCACAAGAGACCCAGTACTTC
TRBV18,-,TRBJ2-3,TRBD1,CASSPIVGTVMGDTQYF,TGTGCCAGCTCACCGATAGTAGGGACAGTAATGGGAGATACGCAGTATTTT
TRBV27,-,TRBJ2-3,-,CASSPKAWRNTQYF,TGTGCCAGCAGTCCTAAAGCCTGGCGGAATACGCAGTATTTT
TRBV5-8,-,TRBJ2-7,-,CASSLAYEQYF,TGTGCCAGCAGCTTGGCTTACGAGCAGTACTTC
TRBV20-1,-,TRBJ2-2,-,CSARGAGELFF,TGCAGTGCTAGAGGGGCCGGGGAGCTGTTTTTT
TRBV9,-,TRBJ1-2,-,CASSVLSDLTGYTF,TGTGCCAGCAGCGTACTGTCGGACTTAACTGGCTACACCTTC
TRBV5-5,-,TRBJ2-1,-,CASSPRGSAGSYNEQFF,TGTGCCAGCAGTCCGCGAGGAAGCGCGGGGTCCTACAATGAGCAGTTCTTC
TRBV19,-,TRBJ2-7,TRBD1,CASSINPGGYEQYF,TGTGCCAGTAGTATAAATCCAGGGGGCTACGAGCAGTACTTC
TRBV6-1,few,TRBJ1-3,-,CASRPQGGGLGTIYF,TGTGCCAGCAGACCTCAGGGAGGGGGGTTAGGCACCATATATTTT
TRBV28,-,TRBJ2-7,-,CASTWGPSYEQYF,TGTGCCAGCACTTGGGGGCCCTCCTACGAGCAGTACTTC
TRBV5-1,once,TRBJ2-1,TRBD2,CASSSGLAGYNEQFF,TGCGCCAGCAGCTCCGGACTAGCGGGGTACAATGAGCAGTTCTTC
TRBV5-1,-,TRBJ2-3,TRBD2,CASSARLLATSTDTQYF,TGCGCCAGCAGCGCCCGATTACTAGCGACCAGCACAGATACGCAGTATTTT
TRBV23-1,-,TRBJ1-4,-,CASSQSKDIIYPPSRTANEKLFF,TGCGCCAGCAGTCAATCCAAAGACATTATTTACCCCCCGTCGCGCACGGCTAATGAAAAACTGTTTTTT
TRBV25-1,-,TRBJ1-3,TRBD1,CASSDPIGTGSGNTIYF,TGTGCCAGCAGTGACCCTATCGGGACAGGGAGTGGAAACACCATATATTTT
TRBV2,-,TRBJ2-7,-,CASSLNIGPPYEQYF,TGTGCCAGCAGTCTTAATATAGGGCCCCCCTACGAGCAGTACTTC
TRBV30,-,TRBJ2-7,-,CAGRGLEQYF,TGTGCCGGACGAGGCTTAGAGCAGTACTTC
TRBV27,-,TRBJ2-3,-,CASSPQGPDTQYF,TGTGCCAGCAGCCCGCAGGGTCCAGATACGCAGTATTTT
TRBV27,once,TRBJ1-5,-,CASRQRGPGGFSNQPQHF,TGTGCCAGCCGTCAGCGGGGACCCGGAGGGTTTAGCAATCAGCCCCAGCATTTT
TRBV6-5,-,TRBJ1-5,TRBD1,CASSAGTGGNQPQHF,TGTGCATCGTCGGCCGGGACAGGGGGCAATCAGCCCCAGCATTTT
TRBV5-4,-,TRBJ2-1,TRBD2,CASSSTSANEQFF,TGTGCCAGCAGCTCGACTAGCGCCAATGAGCAGTTCTTC
TRBV10-3,-,TRBJ2-7,-,CAIRGRVIAEQYF,TGTGCCATCCGCGGACGGGTTATAGCCGAGCAGTACTTC
TRBV7-6,once,TRBJ1-4,TRBD1,CASSLGTGSSTNEKLFF,TGTGCCAGCAGCTTAGGGACAGGGTCTTCAACTAATGAAAAACTGTTTTTT
TRBV5-6,-,TRBJ1-1,TRBD1,CASSFGQVLNTEAFF,TGTGCCAGCAGCTTCGGACAGGTTTTGAACACTGAAGCTTTCTTT
TRBV28,-,TRBJ2-1,-,CASSGVSASSYNEQFF,TGTGCCAGCAGTGGGGTGAGCGCCAGCTCCTACAATGAGCAGTTCTTC
TRBV4-3,-,TRBJ1-2,-,CASSQDRYSYGYTF,TGCGCCAGCAGCCAAGATAGGTATAGCTATGGCTACACCTTC
TRBV6-1,-,TRBJ2-5,-,CASRDRTLYQETQYF,TGTGCCAGCAGGGACCGGACATTGTACCAAGAGACCCAGTACTTC
TRBV5-1,-,TRBJ2-7,TRBD1,CASSSQGSSYEQYF,TGCGCCAGCAGCTCACAGGGGAGCTCCTACGAGCAGTACTTC
TRBV7-2,-,TRBJ2-7,-,CASSLAPSGGVYEQYF,TGTGCCAGCAGCTTAGCGCCGTCGGGCGGGGTCTACGAGCAGTACTTC
TRBV10-3,-,TRBJ2-7,TRBD1,CAIRQGAIYEQYF,TGTGCCATCAGACAGGGGGCAATCTACGAGCAGTACTTC
TRBV7-3,-,TRBJ2-5,-,CASSLLGETQYF,TGTGCCAGCAGCTTACTTGGCGAGACCCAGTACTTC
TRBV6-1,-,TRBJ2-7,-,CASNSRGNTYEQYF,TGTGCCAGCAATTCGAGGGGGAATACCTACGAGCAGTACTTC
TRBV27,-,TRBJ2-3,-,CASGQPGSSSTDTQYF,TGTGCCAGCGGCCAGCCGGGGTCCTCTAGCACAGATACGCAGTATTTT
TRBV9,-,TRBJ2-2,-,CASSPRPFTGELFF,TGTGCCAGCAGCCCACGGCCTTTCACCGGGGAGCTGTTTTTT